The 30 T cell receptor beta chains listed next were all sequenced from one sample in a study of shared clonotypes between healthy human individuals. Here immunoSEQ multiplex PCR was the method, and the copy in TCRdb shows in-frame clones only, minus some. Altogether 300,000 to 350,000 clones are present, around 70% being singletons, with the ten largest covering 8% to 13%. The material sequenced was memory CD4+ T cells sorted from blood. Subset defined: CD45RA-negative fraction. These receptors were taken from a man in his thirties or forties in good health.

This clone was observed a handful of times. V is TRBV11-3 and J is TRBJ2-7; D call uncertain. The CDR3 length is 12 residues. CDR1 and CDR2 from the germline V gene are SGHNT and YENEEA. V was clipped by 3 bases and J by 0 bases, with 3 bases between them. CDR3 loop: CASSFNSYEQYF. CDR3 DNA sequence: TGTGCCAGCAGCTTTAACTCCTACGAGCAGTACTTC.

The rearrangement uses TRBV5-1 and TRBJ1-5, with 7 bases lining up with TRBD1. CDR1 is SGHRS and CDR2 is YFSETQ in the germline V gene. The CDR3 length is 13 residues. J gave up 6 bases and V 0 bases, and 0 bases lay outside the gene matches. This CDR3 reads CASSLGDSQPQHF. The CDR3 DNA sequence: TGCGCCAGCAGCTTGGGGGACAGTCAGCCCCAGCATTTT. Complete variable domain (other parts from reference TRBV5-1 and TRBJ1-5): KAGVTQTPRYLIKTRGQQVTLSCSPISGHRSVSWYQQTPGQGLQFLFEYFSETQRNKGNFPGRFSGRQFSNSRSEMNVSTLELGDSALYLCASSLGDSQPQHFGDGTRLSIL.

The rearrangement uses TRBV4-1 and TRBJ1-3; unclear D gene. CDR3 length: 15 amino acids. In germline, CDR1 is MGHRA, CDR2 YSYEKL. V was shortened by 4 bases and J by 0 bases, with 10 bases between the two germline ends. The DNA of the CDR3 is TGCGCCAGCAGCCTAACTGAGAGCTCTGGAAACACCATATATTTT. Its translation: CASSLTESSGNTIYF.

The chain recombines TRBV18 with TRBJ2-7; D uncertain. Germline V gives CDR1 KGHSH, CDR2 LQKENI. V was clipped by 1 base and J by 2 bases, with 9 bases between them. This CDR3 is built from 14 residues. The CDR3 sequence is CASSPHPGPYEQYF. The CDR3 DNA reads as TGTGCCAGCTCACCACATCCGGGCCCCTACGAGCAGTACTTC. The full variable domain, with the rest looked up from reference TRBV18 and TRBJ2-7, is NAGVMQNPRHLVRRRGQEARLRCSPMKGHSHVYWYRQLPEEGLKFMVYLQKENIIDESGMPKERFSAEFPKEGPSILRIQQVVRGDSAAYFCASSPHPGPYEQYFGPGTRLTVT.

The chain combines TRBV19 with TRBJ2-5; D is unclear. This CDR3 region has 14 residues. The germline CDR1 and CDR2 sequences are LNHDA and SQIVND (reference sequence). V lost 5 bases and J 0 bases, leaving 10 bases between the germline ends. The CDR3 sequence: CASSSLTNQETQYF. The CDR3 bases are TGTGCCAGTAGTTCCCTGACCAACCAAGAGACCCAGTACTTC.

About this clone: Within the sample, other DNA sequences also encode this same CDR3. The chain couples TRBV28 to TRBJ2-5; D ambiguous. The CDR3 consists of 15 residues. Germline CDR1 is MDHEN and CDR2 is SYDVKM. V was clipped by 4 bases and J by 4 bases, with 16 bases between them. The CDR3 sequence: CASSSLQTERETQYF. CDR3 nucleotides: TGTGCCAGCAGTTCCTTACAGACCGAACGAGAGACCCAGTACTTC.

V is TRBV19 and J is TRBJ2-1; D is perhaps TRBD1 (7 bases). Germline-derived CDR1 and CDR2 are LNHDA and SQIVND (reference sequence). The length of the CDR3 is 14 residues. Trimming took 3 bases from V and 7 from J, leaving 13 bases between them. This CDR3 reads CASSIHAGGNEQFF. The CDR3, as DNA: TGTGCCAGTAGTATTCACGCAGGGGGGAATGAGCAGTTCTTC.

In its sample, this clone was seen once. V usage is TRBV10-1 and J usage is TRBJ2-7; D might be TRBD2 (5 bases). Looked up from germline, CDR1 is WNHNN and CDR2 is SYGVQD (reference sequence). Trimming left V 5 bases short and J 4 bases short, with 15 bases between. The CDR3 spans 14 residues. For the CDR3, the DNA is TGCGCCAGCAGTAGGGAGCGGTTCGGGTACGAGCAGTACTTC. Its protein product is CASSRERFGYEQYF.

Points on this clone: At one of its ends the junction is not consistent with the germline gene, which may arise from a read error. V usage is TRBV7-6 and J usage is TRBJ2-7, with D tentatively TRBD2 (6 bases). This CDR3 comprises 13 residues. Germline CDR1 reads SGHVS; CDR2 reads FNYEAQ. The CDR3 DNA reads TGTGCCAGCAGCTTATTGGGCGGGACTCCGCCAAACTTC. Translating it yields CASSLLGGTPPNF.

The chain couples TRBV6-1 to TRBJ2-1, with D possibly TRBD2 on 6 matching bases. Looked up from germline, CDR1 is MNHNS and CDR2 is SASEGT. Trimming cost V 6 bases and J 4 bases, with 10 bases left between them. The CDR3 runs to 13 residues. Here the CDR3 reads CASRALAYNEQFF. In DNA form, the CDR3 reads TGTGCCAGCAGAGCCCTAGCGTACAATGAGCAGTTCTTC.

This clone came up many times. Other DNA sequences within the sample encode an identical CDR3. This sequence joins TRBV5-1 and TRBJ2-5; TRBD1 is a possible D gene (5 bases). Germline V gene data show CDR1 as SGHRS and CDR2 as YFSETQ. With 4 bases removed from V and 5 bases from J, the gap between germline ends came to 12 bases. The CDR3 runs 13 residues. Here the CDR3 reads CASSTTGRETQYF. CDR3 bases: TGCGCCAGCAGCACCACAGGACGGGAGACCCAGTACTTC.

This clone has just a few counts. This chain connects TRBV27 to TRBJ2-3; D possibly corresponds to TRBD1 (6 bases). The CDR3 spans 14 residues. The V and J ends lost 2 bases and 4 bases respectively, with 10 bases between them. The V gene's germline CDR1 is MNHEY and CDR2 SMNVEV (reference sequence). DNA for the CDR3: TGTGCCAGCAGTTTAATCCCAGGGGCAGATACGCAGTATTTT. It codes for CASSLIPGADTQYF.

Details on this clone: Other DNA variants within this sample encode the same CDR3. The chain recombines TRBV5-1 with TRBJ2-1, with 7 bases lining up with TRBD1. J lost 6 bases, V lost 0 bases, and 3 bases had no gene match. The CDR3 consists of 14 residues. In germline, CDR1 is SGHRS, CDR2 YFSETQ. Here the CDR3 reads CASSLDRGSNEQFF. The CDR3 nucleotides are TGCGCCAGCAGCTTGGACAGGGGTAGCAATGAGCAGTTCTTC.

The CDR3 reads CAISGVLAGVISRELFF. The CDR3, as DNA: TGTGCCATCAGTGGAGTTTTAGCGGGAGTTATTAGCCGGGAGCTGTTTTTT. V usage is TRBV10-3 and J usage is TRBJ2-2; 9 nucleotides align to TRBD2. The germline V gene has CDR1 ENHRY and CDR2 SYGVKD. The ends lost 4 bases at V and 9 bases at J; junction bases unmatched: 15. CDR3 length: 17 amino acids.

The chain carries TRBV4-1 and TRBJ2-5; 7 nucleotides agree with TRBD1. The length of the CDR3 is 13 residues. Germline assignment: CDR1 MGHRA and CDR2 YSYEKL. Trimming took 3 bases from V and 7 from J; bases not matched to a gene: 5. CDR3 bases: TGCGCCAGCAGCCAGACAGGGTCTGGGACCCAGTACTTC. It encodes CASSQTGSGTQYF.

The chain is built from TRBV18 and TRBJ2-1, with D perhaps TRBD1 or TRBD2 (5 bases each). Deletions cut 6 bases from V and 0 bases from J, with 15 bases between. CDR3 length equals 16 residues. Germline V gives CDR1 KGHSH, CDR2 LQKENI. The CDR3 DNA is TGTGCCAGCTCTCAAACGGGGCCTCCCTCCTACAATGAGCAGTTCTTC. Its protein product is CASSQTGPPSYNEQFF.

This sequence joins TRBV29-1 and TRBJ2-1, with D unclear. Germline-derived CDR1 and CDR2 are SQVTM and ANQGSEA. V was pared by 6 bases and J by 8 bases, with 14 bases between. The CDR3 is 12 amino acids. The CDR3, as DNA: TGCAGCGTAGGGCCTAAGAGGTATGAGCAGTTCTTC. This translates into CSVGPKRYEQFF.

V gene TRBV10-1 combines with J gene TRBJ2-1; the match to TRBD1 covers 10 bases. This CDR3 is 15 amino acids long. The V segment lost 4 bases and the J segment 3 bases; nucleotides outside the gene matches: 3. Germline CDR1 is WNHNN and CDR2 is SYGVQD (reference sequence). The CDR3 here is CASSGTGGIYNEQFF. The CDR3 region has the DNA TGCGCCAGCAGTGGGACAGGGGGAATCTACAATGAGCAGTTCTTC.

The genes are TRBV2 and TRBJ1-3; TRBD1 matches 7 bases. V shed 8 bases and J 0 bases; nucleotides not matched to a gene: 7. Germline CDR1 is SNHLY and CDR2 is FYNNEI. The CDR3 consists of 15 residues. CDR3 sequence (DNA): TGTGCCAGCGGGAGACAGGGTCGCTCTGGAAACACCATATATTTT. Translation gives CASGRQGRSGNTIYF.

The chain has TRBV6-1 and TRBJ2-1; D unresolved. The germline CDR1 and CDR2 sequences are MNHNS and SASEGT. The CDR3 contains 14 residues. Trimming left V 5 bases short and J 0 bases short, with 8 bases between. CDR3 in amino acids: CASSPTRSYNEQFF. CDR3 sequence (DNA): TGTGCCAGCAGTCCGACTCGCTCCTACAATGAGCAGTTCTTC.

The chain recombines TRBV28 with TRBJ2-2; D unresolved. The CDR3 spans 13 residues. The V and J ends lost 1 base and 5 bases respectively, with 5 bases between them. Germline-derived CDR1 and CDR2 are MDHEN and SYDVKM. For the CDR3, the DNA is TGTGCCAGCAGTTTATTATTAACCGGGGAGCTGTTTTTT. This translates into CASSLLLTGELFF.

This CDR3 is CASSLGWGSGTDTQYF. CDR3 bases: TGTGCCAGCAGCTTAGGATGGGGGTCGGGCACAGATACGCAGTATTTT. The chain has TRBV7-2 and TRBJ2-3, with D perhaps being TRBD1 or TRBD2 (5 bases each). V lost 1 base, J lost 1 base, and 12 bases lay in between. CDR1 and CDR2 (germline): SGHTA, FQGNSA. The CDR3 runs to 16 residues.

This rearrangement joins TRBV7-8 to TRBJ2-5, with TRBD1 matching 8 bases. The J call is uncertain, as TRBJ2-7 better fits the DNA end. The CDR3 loop spans 14 amino acids. Per germline, CDR1 SGHVS and CDR2 FQNEAQ. In nucleotides, the CDR3 is TGTGCCAGCAGCTTCGGGACAGGAACCTACGAGCAGTACTTC. It specifies CASSFGTGTYEQYF.

The gene calls are TRBV2 and TRBJ2-1; 11 nucleotides align to TRBD2. Germline CDR1 is SNHLY and CDR2 is FYNNEI. This CDR3 spans 14 amino acids. V dropped 5 bases and J dropped 6; count of bases not matched to a gene: 3. CDR3 loop: CASSTGLAGNEQFF. DNA of the CDR3: TGTGCCAGCAGTACTGGACTAGCGGGCAATGAGCAGTTCTTC. Full variable domain (remainder filled in from reference TRBV2 and TRBJ2-1): EPEVTQTPSHQVTQMGQEVILRCVPISNHLYFYWYRQILGQKVEFLVSFYNNEISEKSEIFDDQFSVERPDGSNFTLKIRSTKLEDSAMYFCASSTGLAGNEQFFGPGTRLTVL.

This clone was seen repeatedly, ten times or more. The V gene is TRBV11-3, the J gene TRBJ2-1; D may be TRBD1 or TRBD2 (5 bases each). Germline lookup yields CDR1 SGHNT and CDR2 YENEEA. V was clipped by 5 bases and J by 5 bases, with 10 bases between them. The CDR3 spans 13 residues. In nucleotides, the CDR3 is TGTGCCAGCAGCCGGGGACCAGACAATGAGCAGTTCTTC. It yields the protein CASSRGPDNEQFF.

This rearrangement joins TRBV5-4 to TRBJ2-5; D may be TRBD2 (7 bases). Deletions cut 2 bases from V and 6 bases from J, with 26 bases between. The CDR3 has 18 residues. CDR1 and CDR2 (germline): SGHNT, YYREEE (reference sequence). Here the CDR3 reads CASSLGGEGGLSGKTQYF. CDR3 coding DNA: TGTGCCAGCAGCTTAGGTGGGGAGGGGGGGCTGAGCGGGAAGACCCAGTACTTC.

The chain couples TRBV19 to TRBJ1-2; D not resolved. V dropped 1 base and J dropped 4 bases, with 13 bases sitting between them. CDR1 LNHDA and CDR2 SQIVND come from the germline V gene (reference sequence). The CDR3 contains 15 residues. CDR3 in DNA: TGTGCCAGTAGTATAGGAGAGGGCCTCTCCTATGGCTACACCTTC. Its protein product is CASSIGEGLSYGYTF.

This chain connects TRBV29-1 to TRBJ2-7, with TRBD2 identical over 7 bases. V gave up 4 bases and J gave up 4 bases; unmatched junction bases: 7. This CDR3 comprises 13 residues. CDR1 and CDR2 (germline): SQVTM, ANQGSEA. The CDR3 DNA follows: TGCAGCGTTGTTATTAGCGGGCCGTACGAGCAGTACTTC. It is translated as CSVVISGPYEQYF.

The V call is TRBV11-2, the J call TRBJ2-7; 7 bases are shared with TRBD1. Germline assignment: CDR1 SGHAT and CDR2 FQNNGV. J gave up 4 bases and V 5 bases, and 11 bases lay outside the gene matches. The CDR3 spans 15 residues. This CDR3 is CASSPVGRGRYEQYF. The CDR3 region has the DNA TGTGCCAGCAGCCCTGTGGGCAGGGGGAGATACGAGCAGTACTTC.

This clone appeared many times. V and J are TRBV4-3 and TRBJ1-4, with 7 bases lining up with TRBD1. This CDR3 is 15 amino acids long. Germline trimming cut 4 bases from V and 8 bases from J; bases unmatched to any gene: 10. Germline V gene lookup returns CDR1 LGHNA and CDR2 YSLEER. The CDR3 DNA sequence: TGCGCCAGCAGCCGAATGACAGGGAGGCAAGAAAAACTGTTTTTT. It specifies CASSRMTGRQEKLFF.